A single sample gave rise to the 21 T cell receptor beta chains below, sequenced in a study of blood T cell repertoires in COVID-19. Produced via immunoSEQ multiplex PCR; TCRdb's table is partial and in-frame only. The sample records some 100,000 clones, approximately 85% being singletons. Input material: peripheral blood. The receptors originated from a woman aged 55-69 years with acute or convalescent COVID-19.

The chain couples TRBV12-3 or TRBV12-4 to TRBJ2-5; D is perhaps TRBD2 (6 bases). The CDR3 runs to 13 residues. V lost 1 base and J 4 bases, leaving 7 bases between the germline ends. The CDR3 loop is CASSLGAGETQYF. CDR3 nucleotides: TGTGCCAGCAGTTTAGGAGCGGGAGAGACCCAGTACTTC.

The V and J genes are TRBV6-6 and TRBJ2-5, with D perhaps matching TRBD2 (5 bases). Germline CDR1 is MNHNY and CDR2 is SVGAGI (reference sequence). The CDR3 totals 13 residues. V shed 4 bases and J shed 4 bases, with 10 bases lying between them. The CDR3 here is CASSSGFGETQYF. The DNA of the CDR3 is TGTGCCAGCAGTTCGGGATTTGGAGAGACCCAGTACTTC.

The genes are TRBV6-4 and TRBJ1-2; D is perhaps TRBD1 (6 bases). CDR1 and CDR2 (germline): MRHNA, SNTAGT. Trimming stripped 3 bases from V and 8 bases from J, with 19 bases between. The CDR3 totals 15 residues. The CDR3 protein is CASSDDRTAGKGYTF. CDR3 in DNA: TGTGCCAGCAGTGATGACCGGACAGCCGGAAAGGGCTACACCTTC.

This clone was found once. This chain joins TRBV4-1 and TRBJ1-1, with D perhaps matching TRBD1 (5 bases). Trimming took 1 base from V and 6 from J, leaving 12 bases between them. Germline assignment: CDR1 MGHRA and CDR2 YSYEKL. This CDR3 has 14 residues. In DNA, the CDR3 is TGCGCCAGCAGCCAAGGGCAGGGAGGAGCTGAAGCTTTCTTT. Translation gives CASSQGQGGAEAFF.

V gene TRBV7-2 combines with J gene TRBJ1-1; unclear D gene. Trimming removed 1 base at V and 7 bases at J, with 10 bases between. The CDR3 extends over 13 amino acids. Germline values: CDR1 SGHTA, CDR2 FQGNSA. This CDR3 reads CASSLGGGFEAFF. CDR3 bases: TGTGCCAGCAGCTTAGGGGGAGGGTTTGAAGCTTTCTTT.

The rearrangement links TRBV5-1 to TRBJ2-1; the match to TRBD2 covers 13 bases. The CDR3 runs 17 residues. Germline V CDR1 and CDR2: SGHRS, YFSETQ. Trimming removed 2 bases from V and 3 bases from J; junction bases left unmatched: 5. This chain's CDR3 is CASSFGTSGTSYNEQFF. CDR3 coding DNA: TGCGCCAGCAGCTTCGGGACTAGCGGGACGAGCTACAATGAGCAGTTCTTC.

The V and J genes are TRBV28 and TRBJ1-5; 11 bases line up with TRBD1. Germline V gene lookup returns CDR1 MDHEN and CDR2 SYDVKM. The CDR3 has 16 residues. The trim removed 5 bases at V and 2 bases at J, leaving 5 bases unmatched. CDR3 region: CASSGQGARGNQPQHF. The CDR3 DNA is TGTGCCAGCAGTGGACAGGGGGCCCGGGGCAATCAGCCCCAGCATTTT.

The chain recombines TRBV5-1 with TRBJ1-1, with 9 bases aligning to TRBD1. The V gene end was trimmed by 4 bases and the J gene end by 0 bases; junction bases not matched to a gene: 4. The CDR3 contains 15 residues. The germline V gene has CDR1 SGHRS and CDR2 YFSETQ. The DNA for the CDR3 is TGCGCCAGCAGCATTGGGACAGGGCTGAACACTGAAGCTTTCTTT. Protein sequence: CASSIGTGLNTEAFF.

The rearrangement uses TRBV10-3 and TRBJ1-6; 9 nucleotides align to TRBD1. The V segment lost 7 bases and the J segment 7 bases; nucleotides outside the gene matches: 5. The CDR3 spans 14 residues. Germline values: CDR1 ENHRY, CDR2 SYGVKD. CDR3 sequence reads: CAITPGQGNSPLHF. The CDR3 DNA sequence: TGTGCCATCACACCGGGACAGGGCAATTCACCCCTCCACTTT.

The CDR3 region is CASSFTQGNTEAFF. The CDR3 nucleotides are TGTGCCAGCAGCTTCACCCAGGGAAACACTGAAGCTTTCTTT. The rearrangement uses TRBV7-9 and TRBJ1-1; TRBD1 is a possible D gene (5 bases). Trimming pared 3 bases from V and 2 bases from J, leaving 10 bases between. Germline CDR1 reads SEHNR; CDR2 reads FQNEAQ (reference sequence). CDR3 length: 14 residues.

The chain combines TRBV7-9 with TRBJ2-1; tentative D call: TRBD2 (5 bases). The length of the CDR3 is 16 residues. V was cut by 3 bases and J by 2 bases, with 14 bases left in between. Germline CDR1 SEHNR, CDR2 FQNEAQ (reference sequence). CDR3 DNA: TGTGCCAGCAGCTTGTTGAGTGACGGGGCCTACAATGAGCAGTTCTTC. This translates into CASSLLSDGAYNEQFF. Using reference TRBV7-9 and TRBJ2-1 for the parts outside the CDR3, the full variable domain is DTGVSQNPRHKITKRGQNVTFRCDPISEHNRLYWYRQTLGQGPEFLTYFQNEAQLEKSRLLSDRFSAERPKGSFSTLEIQRTEQGDSAMYLCASSLLSDGAYNEQFFGPGTRLTVL.

V is TRBV9 and J is TRBJ2-1; 12 positions match TRBD2. Germline loops: CDR1 SGDLS, CDR2 YYNGEE. J gave up 5 bases and V 1 base, and 4 bases lay outside the gene matches. The CDR3 is made up of 16 amino acids. CDR3 protein: CASSVRASGRDNEQFF. CDR3 in DNA: TGTGCCAGCAGCGTAAGAGCTAGCGGGAGGGACAATGAGCAGTTCTTC. Together with reference TRBV9 and TRBJ2-1, the CDR3 gives the full variable domain: DSGVTQTPKHLITATGQRVTLRCSPRSGDLSVYWYQQSLDQGLQFLIQYYNGEERAKGNILERFSAQQFPDLHSELNLSSLELGDSALYFCASSVRASGRDNEQFFGPGTRLTVL.

The chain couples TRBV28 to TRBJ1-1; perhaps TRBD1 as D (5 bases). V lost 4 bases, J lost 6 bases, and 18 bases lay in between. Germline V gene data show CDR1 as MDHEN and CDR2 as SYDVKM. This CDR3 comprises 15 residues. This CDR3 is CASSSSLRRGPEAFF. DNA for the CDR3: TGTGCCAGCAGTTCTTCCCTTAGGAGGGGACCTGAAGCTTTCTTT.

This clone has just one count. The chain has TRBV15 and TRBJ1-6; 9 bases match TRBD1. The length of the CDR3 is 15 residues. After removal of 0 bases from V and 9 bases from J, the junction contained 3 bases not matched to a gene. The germline V gene has CDR1 LNHNV and CDR2 YYDKDF (reference sequence). CDR3 region: CATSRDGTGLSPLHF. CDR3 nucleotide sequence: TGTGCCACCAGCAGAGATGGGACAGGGCTTTCACCCCTCCACTTT. The full variable domain, its missing parts supplied by reference TRBV15 and TRBJ1-6, is DAMVIQNPRYQVTQFGKPVTLSCSQTLNHNVMYWYQQKSSQAPKLLFHYYDKDFNNEADTPDNFQSRRPNTSFCFLDIRSPGLGDTAMYLCATSRDGTGLSPLHFGNGTRLTVT.

The chain links TRBV9 to TRBJ2-1; 9 positions agree with TRBD2. This CDR3 comprises 16 residues. Germline V gene sequence: CDR1 SGDLS, CDR2 YYNGEE. V lost 4 bases to trimming and J lost 2 bases; unmatched junction nucleotides: 7. The CDR3 spells CASSPSTSGTYNEQFF. CDR3 coding DNA: TGTGCCAGCAGCCCATCGACTAGCGGCACCTACAATGAGCAGTTCTTC.

This CDR3 reads CASSQDPAPQREKLFF. The CDR3 DNA sequence: TGCGCCAGCAGCCAAGACCCCGCCCCTCAGAGGGAAAAACTGTTTTTT. The rearrangement links TRBV4-1 to TRBJ1-4; no firm D call. The germline V gene has CDR1 MGHRA and CDR2 YSYEKL. The CDR3 covers 16 residues. The ends were cut back, 0 bases at V and 8 bases at J, with 16 bases in the middle.

The chain links TRBV6-5 to TRBJ2-1; D is uncertain. CDR3 length: 13 amino acids. Germline CDR1 MNHEY, CDR2 SVGAGI. V gave up 2 bases and J gave up 9 bases, with 11 bases separating them. The CDR3: CASSYLELSEQFF. The CDR3 nucleotides read TGTGCCAGCAGTTACCTAGAGCTGAGTGAGCAGTTCTTC.

The chain has TRBV2 and TRBJ1-2, with a weak D call TRBD1 (5 bases). The V gene lost 6 bases and the J gene lost 6 bases, with 23 bases spanning the gap. The CDR3 is 16 amino acids. The V gene's germline CDR1 is SNHLY and CDR2 FYNNEI. The CDR3 loop reads CASSESLGREVDGYTF. In DNA form, the CDR3 reads TGTGCCAGCAGCGAGTCCCTCGGCAGGGAGGTCGATGGCTACACCTTC.

This sequence joins TRBV20-1 and TRBJ2-7, with D hard to call. This CDR3 is 10 amino acids long. V was pared by 1 base and J by 6 bases, with 4 bases between. Germline lookup yields CDR1 DFQATT and CDR2 SNEGSKA (reference sequence). The CDR3 reads CSARVSEQYF. CDR3 bases: TGCAGTGCTAGAGTTAGCGAGCAGTACTTC.

This chain connects TRBV6-5 to TRBJ1-5; D might be TRBD1 (6 bases). The V end lost 6 bases, the J end lost 1 base, and 13 bases lay between the germline ends. The germline V gene encodes CDR1 MNHEY and CDR2 SVGAGI. The CDR3 has 15 amino acids. The CDR3 here is CASSKRGSSNQPQHF. CDR3 DNA: TGTGCCAGCAGCAAAAGGGGGTCAAGCAATCAGCCCCAGCATTTT.

This chain uses TRBV5-4 with TRBJ2-1; D is unclear. This CDR3 is built from 13 residues. Trimming pared 1 base from V and 4 bases from J, leaving 6 bases between. CDR1 is SGHNT, CDR2 YYREEE, per germline (reference sequence). The CDR3 here is CASSLTLYNEQFF. In DNA form, the CDR3 reads TGTGCCAGCAGCTTGACTCTTTACAATGAGCAGTTCTTC.